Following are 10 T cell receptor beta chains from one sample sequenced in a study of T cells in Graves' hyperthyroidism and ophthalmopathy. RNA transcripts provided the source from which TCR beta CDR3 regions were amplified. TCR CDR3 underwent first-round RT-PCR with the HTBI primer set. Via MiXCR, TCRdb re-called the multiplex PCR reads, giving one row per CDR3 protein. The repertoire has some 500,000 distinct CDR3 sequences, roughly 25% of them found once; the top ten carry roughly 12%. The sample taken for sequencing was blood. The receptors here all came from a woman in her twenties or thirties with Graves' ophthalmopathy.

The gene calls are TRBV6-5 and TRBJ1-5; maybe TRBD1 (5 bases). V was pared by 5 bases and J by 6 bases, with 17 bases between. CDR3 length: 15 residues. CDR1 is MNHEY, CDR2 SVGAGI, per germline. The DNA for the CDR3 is TGTGCCAGCAGTACTAAGGGGCCACGGGGTCAGCCCCAGCATTTT. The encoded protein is CASSTKGPRGQPQHF.

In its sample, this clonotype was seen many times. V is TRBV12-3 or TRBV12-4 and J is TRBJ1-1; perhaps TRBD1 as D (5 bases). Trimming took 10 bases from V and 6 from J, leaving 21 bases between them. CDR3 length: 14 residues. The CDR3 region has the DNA TGTGCCACCAAACGGGGGATCGGGTCCGCTGAAGCTTTCTTT. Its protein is CATKRGIGSAEAFF.

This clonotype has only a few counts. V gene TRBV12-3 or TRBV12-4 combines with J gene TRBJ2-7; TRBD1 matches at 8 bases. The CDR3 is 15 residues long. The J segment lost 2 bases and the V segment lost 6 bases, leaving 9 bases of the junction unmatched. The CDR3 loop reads CASRLGQEATYEQYF. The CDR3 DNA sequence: TGTGCCAGCAGGCTGGGACAGGAGGCTACCTACGAGCAGTACTTC.

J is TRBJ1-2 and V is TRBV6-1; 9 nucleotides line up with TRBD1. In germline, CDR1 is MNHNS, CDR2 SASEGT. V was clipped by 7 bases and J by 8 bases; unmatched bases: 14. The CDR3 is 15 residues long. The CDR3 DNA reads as TGTGCCAGCACCGAACCCGGGACAGGGCGAAGAGGCTACACCTTC. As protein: CASTEPGTGRRGYTF.

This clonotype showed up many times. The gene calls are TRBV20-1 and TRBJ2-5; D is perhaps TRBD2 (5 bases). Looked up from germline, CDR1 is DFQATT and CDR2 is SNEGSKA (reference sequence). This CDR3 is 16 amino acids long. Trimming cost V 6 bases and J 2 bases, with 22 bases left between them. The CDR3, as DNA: TGCAGTGCAACCCCCTCTTTGGGCCGGACTCAAGAGACCCAGTACTTC. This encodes CSATPSLGRTQETQYF.

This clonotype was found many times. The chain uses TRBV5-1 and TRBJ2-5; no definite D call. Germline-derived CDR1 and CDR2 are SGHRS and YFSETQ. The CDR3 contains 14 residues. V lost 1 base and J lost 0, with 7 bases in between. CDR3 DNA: TGCGCCAGCAGCTTGCAGATAAACCAAGAGACCCAGTACTTC. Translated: CASSLQINQETQYF. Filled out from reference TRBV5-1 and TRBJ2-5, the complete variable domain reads KAGVTQTPRYLIKTRGQQVTLSCSPISGHRSVSWYQQTPGQGLQFLFEYFSETQRNKGNFPGRFSGRQFSNSRSEMNVSTLELGDSALYLCASSLQINQETQYFGPGTRLLVL.

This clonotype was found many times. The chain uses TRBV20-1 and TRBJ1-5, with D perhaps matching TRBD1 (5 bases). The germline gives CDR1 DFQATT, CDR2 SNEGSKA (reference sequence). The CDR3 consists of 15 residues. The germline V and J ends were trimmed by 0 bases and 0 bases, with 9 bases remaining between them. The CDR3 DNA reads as TGCAGTGCTAGAGAGGCAGGGCGTAGCAATCAGCCCCAGCATTTT. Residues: CSAREAGRSNQPQHF.

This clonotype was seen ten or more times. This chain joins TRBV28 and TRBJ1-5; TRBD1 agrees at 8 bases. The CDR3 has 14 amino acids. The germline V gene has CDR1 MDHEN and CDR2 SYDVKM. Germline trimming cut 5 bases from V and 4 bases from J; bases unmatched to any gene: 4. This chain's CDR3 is CASSPGGRNQPQHF. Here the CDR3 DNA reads TGTGCCAGCAGTCCAGGGGGCCGGAATCAGCCCCAGCATTTT.

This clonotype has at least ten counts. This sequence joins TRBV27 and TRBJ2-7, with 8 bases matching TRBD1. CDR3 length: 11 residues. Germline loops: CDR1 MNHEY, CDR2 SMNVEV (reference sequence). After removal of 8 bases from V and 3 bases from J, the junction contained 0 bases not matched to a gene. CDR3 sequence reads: CASGQGYEQYF. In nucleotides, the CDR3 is TGTGCCAGCGGACAGGGCTACGAGCAGTACTTC.

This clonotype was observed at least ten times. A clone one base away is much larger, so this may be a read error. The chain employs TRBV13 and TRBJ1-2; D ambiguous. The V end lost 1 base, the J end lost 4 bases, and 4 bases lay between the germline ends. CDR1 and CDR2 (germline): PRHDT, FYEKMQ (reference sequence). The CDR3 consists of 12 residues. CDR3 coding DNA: TGTGCCAGCAGCTTAGCCAGCTATGGCTACACCTTC. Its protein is CASSLASYGYTF.